This T cell receptor (beta chain) was sequenced during a study of T cells in Graves' hyperthyroidism and ophthalmopathy. Study details: Blood from the periphery was taken at initial diagnosis, before any treatment. Study results and caveats: Most clonotypes expanded in the thyroid (above 0.001) were also present in blood.

A few counts support this clonotype. The antigen is unknown. Patients having uncontrolled infection, another autoimmune disease, pregnancy or lactation were not included. Each diagnosis drew on symptoms, thyroxine, TRAb, thyroid ultrasound and orbital computed tomography findings. TCR beta CDR3 region amplification was performed from RNA transcripts. The HTBI primer set served for first-round RT-PCR of the TCR CDR3. Using its own MiXCR run on the multiplex PCR reads, TCRdb lists one record per CDR3 protein. The sample lists about 420,000 distinct CDR3 sequences; roughly an eighth were seen once. V shed 3 bases and J shed 6 bases, with 11 bases lying between them. The length of the CDR3 is 12 residues. Germline loops: CDR1 SQVTM, CDR2 ANQGSEA.

The sequenced sample was blood. The TCR was taken from a woman in her late teens or twenties with Graves' hyperthyroidism. The rearrangement uses TRBV29-1 and TRBJ1-2, with no clear D. The CDR3 region has the DNA TGCAGCGTTGAGCGTAGTTTGCATGGCTACACCTTC. Its translation: CSVERSLHGYTF.